The 5 T cell receptor beta chains given below trace back to one sample, sequenced in a study of blood T cells in healthy people across ages. A second PCR, run for about 6 to 11 cycles, used a sample-barcoded 5' primer plus a J-beta primer mix. MiXCR was run by TCRdb on the 5' RACE reads, yielding one entry per CDR3 protein. This table has about 510,000 distinct CDR3 sequences, approximately 26% appearing once. The same sample was also used in a study of T cells of mothers and their children.

Material for sequencing was blood. The receptors were sampled from a boy aged 2-9 years in good health.

This clonotype has just a few counts. The chain combines TRBV4-3 with TRBJ2-7, with 9 bases aligning to TRBD1. Germline trimming cut 3 bases from V and 3 bases from J; bases unmatched to any gene: 9. CDR3 length equals 16 residues. CDR1 is LGHNA and CDR2 is YSLEER in the germline V gene. The CDR3 DNA reads as TGCGCCAGCAGCCACTTACTGGGGACAGGGAGCTACGAGCAGTACTTC. Its protein product is CASSHLLGTGSYEQYF.

CDR3 sequence reads: CASSRLKRAQETQYF. In nucleotides, the CDR3 is TGTGCCAGCAGCCGCCTGAAGCGGGCCCAAGAGACCCAGTACTTC. The J gene is TRBJ2-5, the V gene TRBV7-9, with D possibly being TRBD2 (6 bases). V gave up 5 bases and J gave up 1 base, with 14 bases separating them. Germline CDR1 and CDR2: SEHNR and FQNEAQ (reference sequence). This CDR3 region has 15 residues. The full variable domain, rest sourced from reference TRBV7-9 and TRBJ2-5, is DTGVSQNPRHKITKRGQNVTFRCDPISEHNRLYWYRQTLGQGPEFLTYFQNEAQLEKSRLLSDRFSAERPKGSFSTLEIQRTEQGDSAMYLCASSRLKRAQETQYFGPGTRLLVL.

The CDR3 is CASSLDSRAHGYTF. The CDR3 DNA is TGCGCCAGCAGCTTGGATAGCAGGGCCCATGGCTACACCTTC. The genes are TRBV5-1 and TRBJ1-2; tentative D call: TRBD1 (5 bases). The CDR3 consists of 14 residues. Trimming left V 0 bases short and J 6 bases short, with 12 bases between. Germline V CDR1 and CDR2: SGHRS, YFSETQ.

V usage is TRBV20-1 and J usage is TRBJ1-5, with D possibly matching TRBD1 (6 bases). The germline V and J ends were trimmed by 2 bases and 4 bases, with 21 bases remaining between them. The CDR3 covers 17 residues. The V gene's germline CDR1 is DFQATT and CDR2 SNEGSKA (reference sequence). The CDR3, as DNA: TGCAGTGCTAGACCCCAGGGGAGTCTGGGTAGAAATCAGCCCCAGCATTTT. As protein: CSARPQGSLGRNQPQHF.

J is TRBJ2-2 and V is TRBV4-3; weak D call: TRBD2 (6 bases). The CDR3 loop spans 16 amino acids. V was clipped by 2 bases and J by 7 bases, with 17 bases between them. Germline CDR1 LGHNA, CDR2 YSLEER. The CDR3 sequence is CASSQTSFTSIGELFF. CDR3 bases: TGCGCCAGCAGCCAAACCTCTTTTACTAGCATCGGGGAGCTGTTTTTT.